This entry describes one T cell receptor beta chain. This entry belongs to a study of blood T cell repertoires in COVID-19. Across the whole study: COVID-19 samples from acute and convalescent phases originated in the United States, Italy and Spain. In each case, the material was cDNA or gDNA derived from T cells, B-cell-depleted T cells, or PBMCs.

The CDR3 is 16 residues long. Germline CDR1 and CDR2: SNHLY and FYNNEI. V was pared by 1 base and J by 0 bases, with 12 bases between. Original data processing: Researchers report that nucleated cell counts were estimated from reference gene primer amplification. Repertoires were generated with immunoSEQ multiplex PCR, while TCRdb's copy carries only in-frame clones and drops some. From that table come the V and J calls and clone size; the DNA was used to work out D and trimming. Here the sample spans hundreds of thousands of clones, approximately 87% being singletons. The chain recombines TRBV2 with TRBJ1-2; weak D call: TRBD1 (6 bases). The sample consisted of peripheral blood. This TCR was sampled from a woman in her seventies with active or convalescent COVID-19. The CDR3 sequence: CASSEGAGAPNYGYTF. Here the CDR3 DNA reads TGTGCCAGCAGTGAAGGGGCAGGGGCGCCTAACTATGGCTACACCTTC.